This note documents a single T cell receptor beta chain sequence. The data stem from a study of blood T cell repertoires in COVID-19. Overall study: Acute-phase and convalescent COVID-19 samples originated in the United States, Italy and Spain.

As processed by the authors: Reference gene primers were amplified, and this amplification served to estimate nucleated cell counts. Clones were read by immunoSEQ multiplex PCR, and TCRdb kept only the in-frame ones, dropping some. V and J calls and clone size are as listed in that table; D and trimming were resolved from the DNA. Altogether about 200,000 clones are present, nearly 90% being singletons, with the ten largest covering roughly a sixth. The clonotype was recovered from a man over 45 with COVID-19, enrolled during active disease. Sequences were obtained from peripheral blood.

The CDR3 spells CASSFTWQTDYGNTIYF. DNA for the CDR3: TGTGCCAGCAGCTTCACCTGGCAGACAGATTACGGAAACACCATATATTTT. V is TRBV7-9 and J is TRBJ1-3; possible D gene TRBD1, 5 bases. This CDR3 region has 17 residues. V dropped 3 bases and J dropped 4 bases, with 19 bases sitting between them. In germline, CDR1 is SEHNR, CDR2 FQNEAQ (reference sequence). Full variable domain (missing parts from reference TRBV7-9 and TRBJ1-3): DTGVSQNPRHKITKRGQNVTFRCDPISEHNRLYWYRQTLGQGPEFLTYFQNEAQLEKSRLLSDRFSAERPKGSFSTLEIQRTEQGDSAMYLCASSFTWQTDYGNTIYFGEGSWLTVV.